The 30 T cell receptor beta chains presented below share a single source sample, sequenced in a study of beta chain features in type 1 diabetes. Every bit of the isolated RNA underwent reverse transcription, so sequencing read expressed TCRB transcripts. Clones were read by immunoSEQ multiplex PCR, and TCRdb kept only the in-frame ones, dropping some. In the table there are about 150,000 clones, over 8.5% of which are singletons. Sequenced material: central memory CD4+ T cells from blood. The receptor source for this set is a man aged 18 to 30 in good health.

This clone has a handful of counts. This chain connects TRBV5-1 to TRBJ1-1; D might be TRBD1 (6 bases). This CDR3 contains 14 residues. Trimming shortened V by 3 bases and J by 5 bases, and 14 bases separated the two germline ends. Germline V gene lookup returns CDR1 SGHRS and CDR2 YFSETQ. CDR3 residues: CASSSKGGWTEAFF. CDR3 bases: TGCGCCAGCAGCTCCAAGGGGGGTTGGACTGAAGCTTTCTTT.

V gene TRBV5-6 combines with J gene TRBJ1-6; weak D call: TRBD1 (5 bases). Germline CDR1 reads SGHDT; CDR2 reads YYEEEE. The V and J ends lost 4 bases and 6 bases respectively, with 17 bases between them. The CDR3 has 16 amino acids. CDR3 in amino acids: CASSGVGGKRNSPLHF. The CDR3 nucleotides read TGTGCCAGCAGCGGCGTCGGGGGGAAACGTAATTCACCCCTCCACTTT.

The gene calls are TRBV5-6 and TRBJ2-5; 7 nucleotides line up with TRBD1. CDR1 is SGHDT, CDR2 YYEEEE, per germline. The CDR3 loop spans 13 amino acids. Germline trimming cut 4 bases from V and 1 base from J; bases unmatched to any gene: 1. The chain's CDR3 is CASSAGGQETQYF. The CDR3 coding sequence is TGTGCCAGCAGCGCAGGGGGCCAAGAGACCCAGTACTTC.

The chain joins TRBV29-1 to TRBJ2-7; D may be TRBD1 (6 bases). Germline lookup yields CDR1 SQVTM and CDR2 ANQGSEA. The CDR3 covers 11 residues. This CDR3 reads CRGDTSYEQYF. The CDR3, as DNA: TGCAGGGGGGACACCTCCTACGAGCAGTACTTC.

The rearrangement uses TRBV5-4 and TRBJ2-4, with 12 bases identical to TRBD1. In germline, CDR1 is SGHNT, CDR2 YYREEE (reference sequence). The CDR3 sequence is 16 residues long. Losses at the gene ends were 4 bases for V and 6 bases for J; bases not matched to a gene: 8. CDR3 amino acids: CASSHPGQGARNIQYF. As DNA, the CDR3 is TGTGCCAGCAGCCATCCGGGACAGGGGGCGCGAAACATTCAGTACTTC.

To note about this clone: This specimen includes other DNA sequences encoding the same CDR3. The V call is TRBV27, the J call TRBJ1-6, with 8 nucleotides matching TRBD1. Germline V gene sequence: CDR1 MNHEY, CDR2 SMNVEV (reference sequence). This CDR3 contains 15 residues. The V gene end was trimmed by 8 bases and the J gene end by 0 bases; junction bases not matched to a gene: 3. The CDR3 DNA sequence: TGTGCCAGCCGGACAGGGAGCTCCTATAATTCACCCCTCCACTTT. Translation gives CASRTGSSYNSPLHF.

The rearrangement links TRBV28 to TRBJ2-7, with D possibly being TRBD1 (6 bases). The CDR3 spans 13 residues. V lost 5 bases, J lost 6 bases, and 14 bases lay in between. The germline V gene encodes CDR1 MDHEN and CDR2 SYDVKM. CDR3 amino acids: CASSRYRDGEQYF. CDR3 DNA sequence: TGTGCCAGCAGTCGGTACAGGGACGGCGAGCAGTACTTC.

The V and J genes are TRBV15 and TRBJ2-1, with D possibly being TRBD1 (5 bases). Trimming stripped 4 bases from V and 6 bases from J, with 10 bases between. Per germline, CDR1 LNHNV and CDR2 YYDKDF (reference sequence). The CDR3 is 13 amino acids. The CDR3 DNA follows: TGTGCCACCAGCATCAGGGTGGGCAATGAGCAGTTCTTC. Protein: CATSIRVGNEQFF. The full variable domain, in which reference TRBV15 and TRBJ2-1 provide the parts outside the CDR3, is DAMVIQNPRYQVTQFGKPVTLSCSQTLNHNVMYWYQQKSSQAPKLLFHYYDKDFNNEADTPDNFQSRRPNTSFCFLDIRSPGLGDTAMYLCATSIRVGNEQFFGPGTRLTVL.

The chain links TRBV30 to TRBJ1-4; D is unclear. Germline V gene sequence: CDR1 GTSNPN, CDR2 SVGIG (reference sequence). Trimming pared 0 bases from V and 0 bases from J, leaving 11 bases between. This CDR3 region has 16 residues. CDR3 in amino acids: CAWSVGISATNEKLFF. The CDR3, as DNA: TGTGCCTGGAGTGTAGGGATCAGTGCAACTAATGAAAAACTGTTTTTT.

This clone was counted a few times. CDR3 DNA sequence: TGCGCCAGCAGCCCATCCGGGACTAGCGGGGGCGAGACCCAGTACTTC. This sequence encodes CASSPSGTSGGETQYF. The chain combines TRBV5-1 with TRBJ2-5; 14 nucleotides align to TRBD2. Per the germline V gene, CDR1 is SGHRS and CDR2 is YFSETQ. This CDR3 is 16 amino acids long. V gave up 4 bases and J gave up 5 bases; unmatched junction bases: 7.

This clone has just a few counts. The gene calls are TRBV15 and TRBJ2-1; D may correspond to TRBD1 or TRBD2 (6 bases each). The CDR3 is made up of 15 amino acids. Looked up from germline, CDR1 is LNHNV and CDR2 is YYDKDF (reference sequence). Trimming took 5 bases from V and 9 from J, leaving 20 bases between them. The CDR3 DNA follows: TGTGCCACCAGCGGTGTGAGACAGGCCGGGGGTGAGCAGTTCTTC. Its protein product is CATSGVRQAGGEQFF. The variable domain in full, completed from reference TRBV15 and TRBJ2-1, reads DAMVIQNPRYQVTQFGKPVTLSCSQTLNHNVMYWYQQKSSQAPKLLFHYYDKDFNNEADTPDNFQSRRPNTSFCFLDIRSPGLGDTAMYLCATSGVRQAGGEQFFGPGTRLTVL.

This clone appeared a few times. The rearrangement uses TRBV7-2 and TRBJ2-5, with 8 bases lining up with TRBD2. CDR3 length: 14 amino acids. J gave up 5 bases and V 4 bases, and 6 bases lay outside the gene matches. Germline CDR1 is SGHTA and CDR2 is FQGNSA. The CDR3 nucleotides read TGTGCCAGCAGCTCCCGGACTAGCCTGGAGACCCAGTACTTC. Translating gives CASSSRTSLETQYF.

This clone came up a few times. The chain uses TRBV5-1 and TRBJ2-3, with D perhaps given as TRBD1 or TRBD2 (6 bases each). The CDR3 length is 15 residues. Trimming stripped 5 bases from V and 1 base from J, with 14 bases between. The germline V gene encodes CDR1 SGHRS and CDR2 YFSETQ. The CDR3 is CASSYQGTGTDTQYF. In nucleotides, the CDR3 is TGCGCCAGCAGTTACCAGGGGACTGGCACAGATACGCAGTATTTT.

The chain employs TRBV11-1 and TRBJ1-1, with 9 bases matching TRBD1. V lost 5 bases to trimming and J lost 4 bases; unmatched junction nucleotides: 2. Germline CDR1 reads SGHAT; CDR2 reads FQDESV (reference sequence). CDR3 length: 13 amino acids. The CDR3, as DNA: TGTGCCAGCAGCCCGGGACAGGGCACTGAAGCTTTCTTT. Translated: CASSPGQGTEAFF. Complete variable domain (other parts from reference TRBV11-1 and TRBJ1-1): EAEVAQSPRYKITEKSQAVAFWCDPISGHATLYWYRQILGQGPELLVQFQDESVVDDSQLPKDRFSAERLKGVDSTLKIQPAELGDSAMYLCASSPGQGTEAFFGQGTRLTVV.

In this sample, this clone turned up a few times. The rearrangement links TRBV4-2 to TRBJ2-7; D unclear. Germline CDR1 reads LGHNA; CDR2 reads YNFKEQ. The CDR3 contains 14 residues. Trimming took off 0 bases at V and 7 bases at J, with 13 bases between the two ends. CDR3 residues: CASSQDRNAREQYF. The CDR3 DNA reads as TGTGCCAGCAGCCAAGATAGGAACGCTCGTGAGCAGTACTTC.

This clone has just a few counts. The rearrangement links TRBV6-5 to TRBJ1-6, with 7 bases aligning to TRBD1. Per germline, CDR1 MNHEY and CDR2 SVGAGI. CDR3 length: 16 residues. J gave up 9 bases and V 4 bases, and 12 bases lay outside the gene matches. The DNA of the CDR3 is TGTGCCAGCAGTTTCACAGGGGAGGATCCCATTTCACCCCTCCACTTT. Its protein is CASSFTGEDPISPLHF.

This clone was seen more than once but under ten times. J is TRBJ1-1 and V is TRBV2, with 7 positions matching TRBD1. This CDR3 contains 15 residues. V lost 8 bases, J lost 8 bases, and 17 bases stayed unmatched. Germline values: CDR1 SNHLY, CDR2 FYNNEI. The CDR3 DNA reads TGTGCCAGCGACGGTACAGGGGCGGGGTGGACGGAAGCTTTCTTT. This sequence encodes CASDGTGAGWTEAFF.

This clone was observed a few times. The CDR3 DNA follows: TGTGCCACCCTATCGGGAGGCTGGGACAATAATGAGCAGTTCTTC. This codes for CATLSGGWDNNEQFF. This sequence joins TRBV7-8 and TRBJ2-1; D might be TRBD2 (7 bases). Trimming stripped 10 bases from V and 7 bases from J, with 23 bases between. Germline V gene data show CDR1 as SGHVS and CDR2 as FQNEAQ. This CDR3 is 15 amino acids long.

The CDR3 sequence is CSAISNYGYTF. CDR3 nucleotide sequence: TGCAGTGCTATTTCTAACTATGGCTACACCTTC. The chain has TRBV20-1 and TRBJ1-2, with no clear D. CDR3 size: 11 residues. CDR1 is DFQATT, CDR2 SNEGSKA, per germline (reference sequence). V was pared by 4 bases and J by 0 bases, with 3 bases between.

The chain combines TRBV15 with TRBJ1-5; 7 nucleotides match TRBD1. Germline V gene sequence: CDR1 LNHNV, CDR2 YYDKDF (reference sequence). CDR3 length: 18 residues. The V and J ends lost 3 bases and 2 bases, in that order; junction bases with no gene match: 13. The CDR3 is CATSSGRGGRGGNQPQHF. As DNA, the CDR3 is TGTGCCACCAGCAGCGGACGAGGAGGCAGGGGGGGCAATCAGCCCCAGCATTTT.

This clone was seen a handful of times. V usage is TRBV5-1 and J usage is TRBJ2-5, with D perhaps matching TRBD1 (5 bases). The germline V and J ends were trimmed by 2 bases and 4 bases, with 9 bases remaining between them. The CDR3 sequence is 13 residues long. The germline V gene encodes CDR1 SGHRS and CDR2 YFSETQ. The CDR3 DNA sequence: TGCGCCAGCAGCTTTGGACAAGCAGAGACCCAGTACTTC. Translation gives CASSFGQAETQYF. Supplemented by reference TRBV5-1 and TRBJ2-5, the full variable domain reads KAGVTQTPRYLIKTRGQQVTLSCSPISGHRSVSWYQQTPGQGLQFLFEYFSETQRNKGNFPGRFSGRQFSNSRSEMNVSTLELGDSALYLCASSFGQAETQYFGPGTRLLVL.

In its sample, this clone was seen many times. The chain combines TRBV21-1 with TRBJ2-5; the D segment call TRBD2 is taken from the table without a DNA check. TRBV21-1 has pseudogene status. CDR3 length: 13 amino acids. CDR3 residues: CASSKFPRGTQYF. CDR3 sequence (DNA): TGTGCCAGCAGCAAATTTCCTCGAGGGACCCAGTACTTC.

In its sample, this clone was seen a few times. The genes are TRBV2 and TRBJ2-6; maybe TRBD1 (5 bases). Germline V gives CDR1 SNHLY, CDR2 FYNNEI. Trimming left V 6 bases short and J 2 bases short, with 11 bases between. This CDR3 has 15 residues. In DNA form, the CDR3 reads TGTGCCAGCAGCCAACAGGTCCCTGGGGCCAACGTCCTGACTTTC. It encodes CASSQQVPGANVLTF.

The sample holds a few counts of this clone. The gene calls are TRBV7-2 and TRBJ2-7; possibly TRBD1 or TRBD2 for D (5 bases each). The germline gives CDR1 SGHTA, CDR2 FQGNSA. The CDR3 spans 14 residues. Deletions cut 6 bases from V and 2 bases from J, with 14 bases between. CDR3 residues: CASSRGTGPYEQYF. CDR3 coding DNA: TGTGCCAGCAGTCGAGGGACCGGGCCCTACGAGCAGTACTTC.

The chain couples TRBV10-3 to TRBJ1-5; D is uncertain. CDR1 and CDR2 from the germline V gene are ENHRY and SYGVKD. The CDR3 consists of 13 residues. V was trimmed by 6 bases and J by 0 bases, leaving 6 bases between them. CDR3 residues: CAIRSYSNQPQHF. The CDR3 region has the DNA TGTGCCATCAGAAGCTATAGCAATCAGCCCCAGCATTTT.

V usage is TRBV4-3 and J usage is TRBJ1-2; D gene unclear. Germline-derived CDR1 and CDR2 are LGHNA and YSLEER. The length of the CDR3 is 17 residues. Trimming stripped 0 bases from V and 3 bases from J, with 17 bases between. Written as DNA, the CDR3 is TGCGCCAGCAGCCAAGAGGCGGCAGGTGCAAAACACTATGGCTACACCTTC. Translation gives CASSQEAAGAKHYGYTF.

The V gene is TRBV5-1, the J gene TRBJ2-5, with D possibly matching TRBD2 (6 bases). The CDR3 extends over 16 amino acids. In germline, CDR1 is SGHRS, CDR2 YFSETQ. The V and J ends lost 0 bases and 4 bases respectively, with 16 bases between them. CDR3 DNA: TGCGCCAGCAGCTTGGCCGGCGGAGGGGCCCGAGAGACCCAGTACTTC. Its translation: CASSLAGGGARETQYF.

In DNA form, the CDR3 reads TGTGCCTGGAGCTTACTAGCTAGCAGCACAGATACGCAGTATTTT. Translated: CAWSLLASSTDTQYF. This sequence joins TRBV30 and TRBJ2-3; a possible D gene is TRBD2 (6 bases). There are 15 residues in the CDR3. V was cut by 3 bases and J by 0 bases, with 13 bases left in between. The germline gives CDR1 GTSNPN, CDR2 SVGIG (reference sequence).

This clone was observed a few times. The CDR3 DNA is TGTGCCAGCAGCGCCAGCTGGGAGACCCAGTACTTC. It encodes CASSASWETQYF. The gene calls are TRBV7-9 and TRBJ2-5; unclear D gene. CDR3 length equals 12 residues. Per the germline V gene, CDR1 is SEHNR and CDR2 is FQNEAQ (reference sequence). With 5 bases removed from V and 5 bases from J, the gap between germline ends came to 9 bases.

This clone was picked up a small number of times. CDR3 DNA sequence: TGCAGCGTTGAAGGGAAAGGGGGGACTGAAGCTTTCTTT. It is translated as CSVEGKGGTEAFF. V is TRBV29-1 and J is TRBJ1-1; a weak D match, TRBD1 (6 bases). The length of the CDR3 is 13 residues. Trimming stripped 1 base from V and 5 bases from J, with 11 bases between. Germline loops: CDR1 SQVTM, CDR2 ANQGSEA.